The 16 T cell receptor beta chains below were found in one sample sequenced in a study of T cell repertoires in cytomegalovirus infection. TCRdb itself ran the reads through MiXCR, one entry per CDR3 protein. The sample shows 800,000 to 950,000 distinct CDR3 sequences, over 25% of them seen only once. These receptors have no identified antigens. This material consisted of cultured CD8+ T cells from PBMCs, taken from culture after CMV antigen stimulation. All receptors come from a human donor in good health (CMV status not recorded). Some clones in this sample may be carry-over from other donors' samples.

The genes are TRBV9 and TRBJ2-3; the D gene could be TRBD1 or TRBD2 (5 bases each). This CDR3 is built from 16 residues. With 4 bases removed from V and 2 bases from J, the gap between germline ends came to 17 bases. Looked up from germline, CDR1 is SGDLS and CDR2 is YYNGEE. CDR3 loop: CASSPWDLTYTDTQYF. CDR3 sequence (DNA): TGTGCCAGCAGCCCCTGGGACCTTACCTACACAGATACGCAGTATTTT.

This clonotype turned up a few times. The chain is built from TRBV29-1 and TRBJ2-1; D is perhaps TRBD1 (6 bases). Germline values: CDR1 SQVTM, CDR2 ANQGSEA. The CDR3 runs 14 residues. V was clipped by 1 base and J by 7 bases, with 14 bases between them. In DNA form, the CDR3 reads TGCAGCGTTGAAGGGGCAGGGGTGAGGAATGAGCAGTTCTTC. As protein: CSVEGAGVRNEQFF.

This clonotype came up many times. The chain couples TRBV12-3 or TRBV12-4 to TRBJ2-3; TRBD1 agrees at 7 bases. Losses at the gene ends were 5 bases for V and 2 bases for J; bases not matched to a gene: 7. The CDR3 extends over 15 amino acids. The CDR3 is CASSRSGQYTDTQYF. The CDR3 region has the DNA TGTGCCAGCAGTCGCTCGGGACAGTACACAGATACGCAGTATTTT.

This clonotype was recorded a few times. This chain joins TRBV5-4 and TRBJ2-3; TRBD1 might be the D (5 bases). Germline CDR1 and CDR2: SGHNT and YYREEE (reference sequence). V shed 1 base and J shed 3 bases, with 12 bases lying between them. The CDR3 sequence is 15 residues long. The CDR3 coding sequence is TGTGCCAGCAGCTTGCGTTTTGGGGCAACAGATACGCAGTATTTT. It translates to CASSLRFGATDTQYF.

This clonotype was seen only a few times. The chain uses TRBV4-3 and TRBJ1-2; D unclear. There are 14 residues in the CDR3. Trimming pared 0 bases from V and 8 bases from J, leaving 13 bases between. Germline V gives CDR1 LGHNA, CDR2 YSLEER. CDR3 DNA: TGCGCCAGCAGCCAAGATCGAAGAGGTGCGGGCTACACCTTC. Residues: CASSQDRRGAGYTF.

The chain recombines TRBV24-1 with TRBJ1-2; no reliable D call. Germline V gene lookup returns CDR1 KGHDR and CDR2 SFDVKD. The CDR3 length is 14 residues. Trimming left V 5 bases short and J 4 bases short, with 13 bases between. DNA of the CDR3: TGTGCCACCAGTGCGGGAACAGTCCCCTATGGCTACACCTTC. Encoded protein: CATSAGTVPYGYTF.

The chain uses TRBV19 and TRBJ1-1; D uncertain. The CDR3 covers 16 residues. Germline-derived CDR1 and CDR2 are LNHDA and SQIVND (reference sequence). V lost 3 bases, J lost 1 base, and 15 bases lay in between. The DNA of the CDR3 is TGTGCCAGTAGTATCCGCCTGGTGGGAGCGAACACTGAAGCTTTCTTT. As protein: CASSIRLVGANTEAFF.

This chain joins TRBV5-1 and TRBJ1-1; TRBD1 aligns across 11 bases. Per the germline V gene, CDR1 is SGHRS and CDR2 is YFSETQ. There are 15 residues in the CDR3. V lost 5 bases, J lost 5 bases, and 8 bases stayed unmatched. CDR3 protein: CASRSGQGAGTEAFF. Written as DNA, the CDR3 is TGCGCCAGCAGATCCGGACAGGGGGCAGGGACTGAAGCTTTCTTT.

This clonotype appeared a few times. V is TRBV13 and J is TRBJ2-7, with D perhaps matching TRBD1 or TRBD2 (5 bases each). In germline, CDR1 is PRHDT, CDR2 FYEKMQ (reference sequence). V was shortened by 5 bases and J by 5 bases, with 16 bases between the two germline ends. The CDR3 is 14 amino acids. CDR3 nucleotide sequence: TGTGCCAGCAGCCTCGGGACCCCTATTCACGAGCAGTACTTC. Protein sequence: CASSLGTPIHEQYF.

This chain uses TRBV12-5 with TRBJ1-2; unclear D gene. V lost 11 bases and J lost 0, with 10 bases in between. The CDR3 loop spans 12 amino acids. Germline-derived CDR1 and CDR2 are LGHNT and FRNRAP. The CDR3 bases are TGTGCTCTTTTAACCGCTAACTATGGCTACACCTTC. It yields the protein CALLTANYGYTF.

There are a few counts of this clonotype. This chain connects TRBV20-1 to TRBJ2-2; D tentatively reads TRBD1 or TRBD2 (6 bases each). Per germline, CDR1 DFQATT and CDR2 SNEGSKA (reference sequence). CDR3 length: 18 amino acids. V was pared by 0 bases and J by 0 bases, with 17 bases between. As DNA, the CDR3 is TGCAGTGCTAGAGATAGGAGGGGGGCGGCCGCGAACACCGGGGAGCTGTTTTTT. This codes for CSARDRRGAAANTGELFF.

The rearrangement joins TRBV7-6 to TRBJ1-1, with 7 bases aligning to TRBD1. Per germline, CDR1 SGHVS and CDR2 FNYEAQ. This CDR3 region has 15 residues. V gave up 4 bases and J gave up 7 bases; unmatched junction bases: 12. The CDR3 protein is CASSSFPTGDDEAFF. The CDR3 DNA follows: TGTGCCAGCAGCTCGTTTCCTACAGGGGACGATGAAGCTTTCTTT.

The V call is TRBV7-9, the J call TRBJ1-4; D unclear. From germline, CDR1 is SEHNR and CDR2 FQNEAQ (reference sequence). V was cut by 6 bases and J by 3 bases, with 5 bases left in between. The CDR3 sequence is 12 residues long. The CDR3 here is CASRRANEKLFF. DNA for the CDR3: TGTGCCAGCAGGCGGGCTAATGAAAAACTGTTTTTT.

V usage is TRBV2 and J usage is TRBJ2-7; TRBD2 matches at 11 bases. There are 15 residues in the CDR3. Trimming cost V 1 base and J 1 base; bases outside gene matches: 0. Per germline, CDR1 SNHLY and CDR2 FYNNEI. CDR3 in DNA: TGTGCCAGCAGTGAAGGACTAGCGGGGTCCTACGAGCAGTACTTC. This codes for CASSEGLAGSYEQYF.

This clonotype appeared many times. The chain joins TRBV7-9 to TRBJ1-2; TRBD1 agrees at 9 bases. Germline CDR1 is SEHNR and CDR2 is FQNEAQ (reference sequence). The CDR3 has 15 residues. V shed 5 bases, J shed 1 base, and the junction held 5 bases outside the gene matches. For the CDR3, the DNA is TGTGCCAGCAGCGGCCGGGACAGGGTTAACTATGGCTACACCTTC. Protein product: CASSGRDRVNYGYTF.

This chain links TRBV6-6 with TRBJ2-7, with 9 bases matching TRBD1. From germline, CDR1 is MNHNY and CDR2 SVGAGI (reference sequence). The V and J ends lost 7 bases and 2 bases, in that order; junction bases with no gene match: 6. The CDR3 loop spans 14 amino acids. The CDR3 loop is CASKAGTGTYEQYF. For the CDR3, the DNA is TGTGCCAGCAAGGCTGGGACAGGGACCTACGAGCAGTACTTC.